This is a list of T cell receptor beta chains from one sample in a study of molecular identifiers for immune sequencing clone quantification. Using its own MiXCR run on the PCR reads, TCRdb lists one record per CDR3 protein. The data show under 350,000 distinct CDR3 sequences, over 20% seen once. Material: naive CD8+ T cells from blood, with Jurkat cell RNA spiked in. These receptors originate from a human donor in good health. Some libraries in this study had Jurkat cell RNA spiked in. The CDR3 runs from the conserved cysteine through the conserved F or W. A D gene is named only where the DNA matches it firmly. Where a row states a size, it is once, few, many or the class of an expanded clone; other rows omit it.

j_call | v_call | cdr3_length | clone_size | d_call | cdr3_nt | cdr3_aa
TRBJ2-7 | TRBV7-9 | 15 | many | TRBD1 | TGTGCCAGCAGCCCCGGGACAGGGGACCTCTACGAGCAGTACTTC | CASSPGTGDLYEQYF
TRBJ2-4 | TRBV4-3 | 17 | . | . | TGCGCCAGCAGCCAAGAGTGGGAGGCTGTGGGCAAAAACATTCAGTACTTC | CASSQEWEAVGKNIQYF
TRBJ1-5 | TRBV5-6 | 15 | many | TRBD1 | TGTGCCAGCAGCGCGGGACAGGGAGGCAATCAGCCCCAGCATTTT | CASSAGQGGNQPQHF
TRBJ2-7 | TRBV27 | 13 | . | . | TGTGCCAGCGGGGAAGTCGGGGTGTCCGAGCAGTACTTC | CASGEVGVSEQYF
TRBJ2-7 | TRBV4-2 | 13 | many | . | TGTGCCAGCAGCCAAGGACGAGGGAGCGAGCAGTACTTC | CASSQGRGSEQYF
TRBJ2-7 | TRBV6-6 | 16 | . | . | TGTGCCAGCAGTCACGGGACTGGCGGGCTCTCCTACGAGCAGTACTTC | CASSHGTGGLSYEQYF
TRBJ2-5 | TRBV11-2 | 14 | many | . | TGTGCCAGCAGCTTAGGGTACACCCAAGAGACCCAGTACTTC | CASSLGYTQETQYF
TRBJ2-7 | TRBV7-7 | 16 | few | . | TGTGCTAGCAGCTTAATCTTTCCAGGGGTCCCCTACGAGCAGTACTTC | CASSLIFPGVPYEQYF
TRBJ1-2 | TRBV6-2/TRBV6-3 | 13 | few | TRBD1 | TGTGCCAGCAGTTTCGGACAGGTCTATGGCTACACCTTC | CASSFGQVYGYTF
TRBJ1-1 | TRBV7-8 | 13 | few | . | TGTGCCAGCAGCTTAGCCAAATACACTGAAGCTTTCTTT | CASSLAKYTEAFF